The next 26 T cell receptor beta chains were all read from a single sample in a study of a mutant IDH1 vaccine in newly diagnosed glioma. Assay: immunoSEQ multiplex PCR; the TCRdb copy retains only in-frame clones and omits some. The sample lists tens of thousands of clones, over 60% seen once, with approximately 1.8% in the top ten. Regarding time point: baseline, week 1 (first vaccination visit). Treatment indicated: pre-vaccination baseline after standard-of-care therapy. Sequenced here: PBMCs, sampled from a glioma patient treated with radiotherapy, temozolomide or both. These receptors were collected from a woman between 40 and 55 years old with glioma.

V usage is TRBV9 and J usage is TRBJ1-4, with 7 bases identical to TRBD1. This CDR3 region has 13 residues. Germline CDR1 SGDLS, CDR2 YYNGEE. Trimming at V came to 7 bases and at J to 8 bases, leaving 8 bases not matched to a gene. The CDR3 loop reads CASGRTGNEKLFF. The CDR3, as DNA: TGTGCCAGCGGGCGGACAGGTAACGAAAAACTGTTTTTT. The full variable domain, rest sourced from reference TRBV9 and TRBJ1-4, is DSGVTQTPKHLITATGQRVTLRCSPRSGDLSVYWYQQSLDQGLQFLIQYYNGEERAKGNILERFSAQQFPDLHSELNLSSLELGDSALYFCASGRTGNEKLFFGSGTQLSVL.

CDR3 DNA: TGTGCCAGTAGCGACGCCGGGACGGCCGGCGGGGCTTTCTTT. Translating gives CASSDAGTAGGAFF. The rearrangement joins TRBV19 to TRBJ1-1, with a weak D call TRBD1 (5 bases). Deletions cut 6 bases from V and 11 bases from J, with 22 bases between. The CDR3 is made up of 14 amino acids. CDR1 is LNHDA and CDR2 is SQIVND in the germline V gene (reference sequence).

The rearrangement links TRBV6-6 to TRBJ1-2; D unresolved. The CDR3 sequence is 10 residues long. The ends were cut back, 6 bases at V and 2 bases at J, with 1 base in the middle. Germline CDR1 is MNHNY and CDR2 is SVGAGI (reference sequence). CDR3 nucleotide sequence: TGTGCCAGCAGAAACTATGGCTACACCTTC. It yields the protein CASRNYGYTF.

This clone was counted a single time. The chain has TRBV28 and TRBJ1-1; the D gene is possibly TRBD1 (5 bases). The CDR3 loop spans 14 amino acids. Germline V gives CDR1 MDHEN, CDR2 SYDVKM. Trimming removed 8 bases from V and 1 base from J, with 14 bases in between. The CDR3 here is CASRTGGRNTEAFF. The CDR3, as DNA: TGTGCCAGCCGTACTGGGGGAAGGAACACTGAAGCTTTCTTT.

The CDR3 DNA is TGCGCCAGCAGCCAAGACCCGGGAGGGCCTGAAGCTTTCTTT. Protein sequence: CASSQDPGGPEAFF. The chain recombines TRBV4-1 with TRBJ1-1; D call uncertain. Germline CDR1 MGHRA, CDR2 YSYEKL. Trimming pared 0 bases from V and 6 bases from J, leaving 11 bases between. The CDR3 length is 14 residues.

CDR3 region: CASSEDNYGYTF. CDR3 nucleotides: TGTGCTTCGTCGGAGGATAACTATGGCTACACCTTC. V gene TRBV5-6 combines with J gene TRBJ1-2; no reliable D call. Germline-derived CDR1 and CDR2 are SGHDT and YYEEEE. The length of the CDR3 is 12 residues.

The chain has TRBV19 and TRBJ2-1; maybe TRBD2 (5 bases). CDR3 length: 17 amino acids. The V gene lost 1 base and the J gene lost 1 base, with 14 bases spanning the gap. Germline V gives CDR1 LNHDA, CDR2 SQIVND (reference sequence). For the CDR3, the DNA is TGTGCCAGTAGTATAGTAGCTAGCTTACTTTCCTACAATGAGCAGTTCTTC. Protein: CASSIVASLLSYNEQFF.

The rearrangement joins TRBV2 to TRBJ1-2; D uncertain. The CDR3 runs 13 residues. CDR1 and CDR2 (germline): SNHLY, FYNNEI. V lost 6 bases and J 2 bases, leaving 10 bases between the germline ends. CDR3 coding DNA: TGTGCCAGCAGCGCCACAATGAACTATGGCTACACCTTC. This encodes CASSATMNYGYTF.

V is TRBV18 and J is TRBJ1-3; no firm D call. The germline CDR1 and CDR2 sequences are KGHSH and LQKENI. This CDR3 contains 13 residues. V shed 3 bases and J shed 2 bases, with 5 bases lying between them. CDR3 DNA sequence: TGTGCCAGCTCACCGACTGCTGGAAACACCATATATTTT. It translates to CASSPTAGNTIYF.

This clone was recorded only once. The V and J genes are TRBV25-1 and TRBJ2-3, with D perhaps assigned TRBD1 or TRBD2 (6 bases each). Per germline, CDR1 MGHDK and CDR2 SYGVNS. V lost 10 bases and J lost 2, with 13 bases in between. This CDR3 is built from 13 residues. The CDR3 nucleotides are TGTGCCACCGAGGGGGGATCCACAGATACGCAGTATTTT. Protein product: CATEGGSTDTQYF.

This sequence joins TRBV10-3 and TRBJ2-2, with 8 bases fitting TRBD2. In germline, CDR1 is ENHRY, CDR2 SYGVKD. The length of the CDR3 is 14 residues. V dropped 2 bases and J dropped 6; count of bases not matched to a gene: 2. For the CDR3, the DNA is TGTGCCATCAGTGAGGCGGGGGGATCCGGGGAGCTGTTTTTT. It yields the protein CAISEAGGSGELFF.

This clone was observed a single time. V usage is TRBV11-2 and J usage is TRBJ1-5; 8 positions match TRBD1. V shed 5 bases and J 7 bases; nucleotides not matched to a gene: 7. The germline gives CDR1 SGHAT, CDR2 FQNNGV. CDR3 length: 14 amino acids. For the CDR3, the DNA is TGTGCCAGCAGCCCAGGGGGCGCAGGCCAGCCCCAGCATTTT. It encodes CASSPGGAGQPQHF.

The chain's CDR3 is CASSPGTLLDEQYF. The CDR3 DNA reads TGCGCCAGCAGCCCCGGGACACTACTGGACGAGCAGTACTTC. This chain links TRBV4-1 with TRBJ2-7, with D possibly being TRBD1 (6 bases). The length of the CDR3 is 14 residues. V lost 4 bases and J lost 5, with 15 bases in between. Germline V gene data show CDR1 as MGHRA and CDR2 as YSYEKL.

This chain uses TRBV6-1 with TRBJ2-7, with D tentatively TRBD1 or TRBD2 (5 bases each). Germline V gene lookup returns CDR1 MNHNS and CDR2 SASEGT. This CDR3 region has 10 residues. The V gene lost 11 bases and the J gene lost 7 bases, with 12 bases spanning the gap. CDR3 DNA sequence: TGTGCCTCGAGGGGCGATGAGCAGTACTTC. Its translation: CASRGDEQYF.

J is TRBJ2-7 and V is TRBV14; 8 bases fit TRBD1. The CDR3 loop spans 16 amino acids. Germline CDR1 SGHDN, CDR2 FVKESK. Trimming cost V 3 bases and J 4 bases; bases outside gene matches: 11. CDR3 region: CASSQDRVLGAYEQYF. CDR3 sequence (DNA): TGTGCCAGCAGCCAGGACAGGGTTTTGGGAGCGTACGAGCAGTACTTC.

CDR3 DNA: TGTGCCAGCAGCCAAGACAGGGGTAGCGGGGGCCAGACTCCCTTGAATGAGCAGTTCTTC. Its protein is CASSQDRGSGGQTPLNEQFF. V and J are TRBV4-2 and TRBJ2-1, with 9 nucleotides matching TRBD2. This CDR3 spans 20 amino acids. The junction had 19 bases not matched to a gene; V was cut back by 0 bases and J by 7 bases. CDR1 is LGHNA, CDR2 YNFKEQ, per germline.

The rearrangement uses TRBV14 and TRBJ2-7, with D perhaps assigned TRBD1 or TRBD2 (5 bases each). The CDR3 loop spans 14 amino acids. Germline loops: CDR1 SGHDN, CDR2 FVKESK. V dropped 3 bases and J dropped 6 bases, with 15 bases sitting between them. CDR3 protein: CASSHPGRGIEQYF. In nucleotides, the CDR3 is TGTGCCAGCAGCCACCCGGGACGGGGAATCGAGCAGTACTTC.

The DNA of the CDR3 is TGTGCCAGCTCACCACCGGGGGGGTACGAGCAGTACTTC. It encodes CASSPPGGYEQYF. V gene TRBV18 combines with J gene TRBJ2-7, with 7 nucleotides matching TRBD2. The J segment lost 4 bases and the V segment lost 0 bases, leaving 0 bases of the junction unmatched. CDR3 size: 13 residues. The V gene's germline CDR1 is KGHSH and CDR2 LQKENI.

V and J are TRBV10-2 and TRBJ1-2; no reliable D call. CDR1 is WSHSY, CDR2 SAAADI, per germline. The CDR3 runs 11 residues. The V and J ends lost 3 bases and 4 bases respectively, with 3 bases between them. The CDR3 nucleotides are TGCGCCAGCAGTGACGGCTATGGCTACACCTTC. Its translation: CASSDGYGYTF.

The gene calls are TRBV4-3 and TRBJ2-1; weak D call: TRBD1 (6 bases). CDR1 LGHNA and CDR2 YSLEER come from the germline V gene. The V end was cut by 3 bases, the J end by 4 bases, with 10 bases between. The CDR3 spans 14 residues. CDR3 in DNA: TGCGCCAGCAGCCACAATGACAGGTACAATGAGCAGTTCTTC. Its protein is CASSHNDRYNEQFF.

V gene TRBV20-1 combines with J gene TRBJ1-2; D remains unclear. This CDR3 has 8 amino acids. Deletions cut 8 bases from V and 8 bases from J, with 6 bases between. CDR1 is DFQATT, CDR2 SNEGSKA, per germline (reference sequence). CDR3 residues: CSYWGYTF. As DNA, the CDR3 is TGCAGTTATTGGGGCTACACCTTC.

This clone was observed a single time. The chain couples TRBV7-2 to TRBJ2-1; 11 bases match TRBD2. Germline lookup yields CDR1 SGHTA and CDR2 FQGNSA. CDR3 length equals 15 residues. J lost 3 bases, V lost 3 bases, and 1 base had no gene match. This CDR3 is CASSFSGGDYNEQFF. CDR3 coding DNA: TGTGCCAGCAGCTTTAGCGGGGGGGACTACAATGAGCAGTTCTTC.

The chain has TRBV30 and TRBJ2-5; TRBD2 matches at 8 bases. The CDR3 runs 15 residues. Trimming at V came to 0 bases and at J to 3 bases, leaving 6 bases not matched to a gene. Per germline, CDR1 GTSNPN and CDR2 SVGIG (reference sequence). The CDR3: CAWSVTRGEKETQYF. The CDR3 region has the DNA TGTGCCTGGAGTGTAACGCGGGGGGAAAAAGAGACCCAGTACTTC.

V is TRBV25-1 and J is TRBJ2-5; 7 nucleotides align to TRBD2. V trimming: 7 bases; J trimming: 0 bases; junction bases outside the gene matches: 8. Germline V CDR1 and CDR2: MGHDK, SYGVNS. The CDR3 loop spans 15 amino acids. The CDR3 DNA is TGTGCCAGCACCAAAATGGGGACTAACCAAGAGACCCAGTACTTC. Translated, it gives CASTKMGTNQETQYF.

J is TRBJ1-2 and V is TRBV9; D is unclear. Germline-derived CDR1 and CDR2 are SGDLS and YYNGEE. CDR3 size: 12 residues. Trimming pared 3 bases from V and 8 bases from J, leaving 11 bases between. This CDR3 is CASSAPGPGYTF. In nucleotides, the CDR3 is TGTGCCAGCAGCGCCCCGGGTCCAGGCTACACCTTC.

The J gene is TRBJ2-5, the V gene TRBV2; TRBD2 might be the D (7 bases). CDR1 is SNHLY and CDR2 is FYNNEI in the germline V gene. The CDR3 is 15 residues long. Trimming pared 3 bases from V and 7 bases from J, leaving 18 bases between. The chain's CDR3 is CASSDGGGGSGTQYF. In DNA, the CDR3 is TGTGCCAGCAGTGATGGGGGGGGCGGTTCAGGGACCCAGTACTTC.